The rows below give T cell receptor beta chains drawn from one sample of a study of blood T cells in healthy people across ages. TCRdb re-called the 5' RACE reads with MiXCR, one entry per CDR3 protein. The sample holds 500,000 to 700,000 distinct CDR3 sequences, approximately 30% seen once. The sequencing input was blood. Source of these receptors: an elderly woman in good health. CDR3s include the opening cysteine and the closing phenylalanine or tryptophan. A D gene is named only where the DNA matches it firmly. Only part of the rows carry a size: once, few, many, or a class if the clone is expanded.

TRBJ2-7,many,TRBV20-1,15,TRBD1,TGCAGTGCTAGTGAAAGACAGGGCAGCTCCTACGAGCAGTACTTC,CSASERQGSSYEQYF
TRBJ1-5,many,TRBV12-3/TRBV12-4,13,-,TGTGCCAGCCAGGGAGCCAGAAATCAGCCCCAGCATTTT,CASQGARNQPQHF
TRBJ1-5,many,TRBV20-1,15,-,TGCAGTGCTAGAGCCGCTCTAGGGGGCAATCAGCCCCAGCATTTT,CSARAALGGNQPQHF
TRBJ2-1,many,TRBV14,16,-,TGTGCCAGCAGCCACGGCCGGGATGGTCGGGTCAATGAGCAGTTCTTC,CASSHGRDGRVNEQFF
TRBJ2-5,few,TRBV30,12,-,TGTGCCTGGGACGGACGGGAAGAGACCCAGTACTTC,CAWDGREETQYF
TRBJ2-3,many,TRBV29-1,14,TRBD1,TGCAGCGTTTCCGAACAGGGGTACACAGATACGCAGTATTTT,CSVSEQGYTDTQYF
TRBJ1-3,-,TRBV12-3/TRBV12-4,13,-,TGTGCCGGCAGTTCCTTCCCCCGGGACACCATATATTTT,CAGSSFPRDTIYF
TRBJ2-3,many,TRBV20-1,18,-,TGCAGTGCTAGTTTAACCGGGAAGGCCTATTCTAGCACAGATACGCAGTATTTT,CSASLTGKAYSSTDTQYF
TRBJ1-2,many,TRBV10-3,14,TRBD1,TGTGCCATCACTCCGACAGGGGACGTTGCTGGCTACACCTTC,CAITPTGDVAGYTF
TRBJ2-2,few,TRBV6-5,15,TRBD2,TGTGCCAGCAGTTACGCGGGGGGGCGAACCGGGGAGCTGTTTTTT,CASSYAGGRTGELFF
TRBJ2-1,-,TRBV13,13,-,TGTGCCAGCACCGAACACGCGGACAATGAGCAGTTCTTC,CASTEHADNEQFF
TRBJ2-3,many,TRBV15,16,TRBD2,TGTGCCACCAGCAGAGGAGGGGGACTAGCGAGCGATACGCAGTATTTT,CATSRGGGLASDTQYF
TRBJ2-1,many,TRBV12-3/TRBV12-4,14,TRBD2,TGTGCCAGCAGCTGGGGGGGAGGGTACAGTGAGCAGTTCTTC,CASSWGGGYSEQFF
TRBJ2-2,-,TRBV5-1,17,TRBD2,TGCGCCAGCAGCTTCGCTAGCGGGGGAGCTAACACCGGGGAGCTGTTTTTT,CASSFASGGANTGELFF
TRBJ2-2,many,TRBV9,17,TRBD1,TGTGCCAGCAGCGTACTCGGGACAGGGGGCTCTGGCGGGGAGCTGTTTTTT,CASSVLGTGGSGGELFF
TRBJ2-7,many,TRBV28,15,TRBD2,TGTGCCAGCAGCATAAGACCACTAGCGGCCTACGAGCAGTACTTC,CASSIRPLAAYEQYF
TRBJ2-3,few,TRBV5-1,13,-,TGTGCCAGCGGGTCTGCCCGGAGAGATACGCAGTATTTT,CASGSARRDTQYF
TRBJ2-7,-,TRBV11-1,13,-,TGTGCCGGCAGCTTGTCAGAAGCATACGAGCAGTACTTC,CAGSLSEAYEQYF
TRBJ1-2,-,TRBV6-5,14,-,TGTGCCAGCCGGCGGGCGGGGGGCTGGGATGGCTACACCTTC,CASRRAGGWDGYTF
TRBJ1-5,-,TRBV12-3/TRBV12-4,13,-,TGTGCCAGCAGTTCAGGGGAAAATCAGCCCCAGCATTTT,CASSSGENQPQHF
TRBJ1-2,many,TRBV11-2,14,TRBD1,TGTGCCAGCAACCGGGACAGGGGGCGCGAGGGCTACACCTTC,CASNRDRGREGYTF
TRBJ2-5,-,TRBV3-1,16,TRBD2,TGTGCCAGCAGCCAAACTAGCGGGGGGAACCCAAGTGGGCAGTACTTC,CASSQTSGGNPSGQYF
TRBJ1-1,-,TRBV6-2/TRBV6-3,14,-,TGTGCCAGCAGTTATTACTCTGAGAACACTGAAGCTTTCTTT,CASSYYSENTEAFF
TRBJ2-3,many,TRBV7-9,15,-,TGTGCCAGCAGCTTAGCTGGGTTTATCACAGATACGCAGTATTTT,CASSLAGFITDTQYF
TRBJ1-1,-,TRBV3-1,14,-,TGTGCCAGCAGCCAGACATCAAAGAACACTGAAGCTTTCTTT,CASSQTSKNTEAFF